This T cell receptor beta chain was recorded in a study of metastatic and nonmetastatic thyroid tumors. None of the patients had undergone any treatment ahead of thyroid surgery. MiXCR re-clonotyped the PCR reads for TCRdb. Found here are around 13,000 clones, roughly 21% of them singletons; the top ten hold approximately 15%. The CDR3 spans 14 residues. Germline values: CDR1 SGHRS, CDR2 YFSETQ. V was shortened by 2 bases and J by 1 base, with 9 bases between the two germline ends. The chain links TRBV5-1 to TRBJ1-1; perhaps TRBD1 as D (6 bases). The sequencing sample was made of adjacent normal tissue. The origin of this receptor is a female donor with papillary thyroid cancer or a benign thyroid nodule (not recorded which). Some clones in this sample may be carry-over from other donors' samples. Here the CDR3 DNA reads TGCGCCAGCAGCTTCACAGGGCAGAACACTGAAGCTTTCTTT. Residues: CASSFTGQNTEAFF.